Below, 23 T cell receptor beta chains from the same sample are listed, as sequenced in a study of tumor-infiltrating lymphocytes in primary liver carcinoma. Researchers drew blood RNA from unsorted whole blood and extracted germline DNA as well. TCR beta cDNA came from roughly 0.45 ug total RNA, primed with a constant-region primer. Three-round nested multiplex PCR performed with slightly modified ARM-PCR produced the TCR beta libraries. PCR rounds one and two used TRBV1-TRBV30 forward primers with a C-beta reverse primer for around 9 cycles each. TCRdb re-called the multiplex PCR reads with MiXCR, one entry per CDR3 protein. The profile shows 300,000 to 350,000 distinct CDR3 sequences, roughly three fifths of them singletons. The sample consisted of peripheral blood. All receptors come from a woman aged 25 to 39 with primary liver carcinoma and hepatitis B virus infection.

V is TRBV12-3 or TRBV12-4 and J is TRBJ2-5, with 7 bases aligning to TRBD1. V gave up 3 bases and J gave up 10 bases; unmatched junction bases: 2. CDR3 size: 11 residues. The CDR3 DNA follows: TGTGCCAGCAGTTTTCGGGACAGCCAGTACTTC. It codes for CASSFRDSQYF.

A few counts support this clonotype. The V and J genes are TRBV6-1 and TRBJ1-3, with TRBD1 matching over 7 bases. The CDR3 is 15 amino acids. The junction had 7 bases not matched to a gene; V was cut back by 6 bases and J by 2 bases. CDR1 and CDR2 from the germline V gene are MNHNS and SASEGT. The CDR3 is CASSPGTAAGNTIYF. The CDR3 DNA reads as TGTGCCAGCAGCCCCGGGACAGCAGCTGGAAACACCATATATTTT.

The DNA of the CDR3 is TGTGCCAGCAGCTTACGGCCTAGGGATTACGAGCAGTACTTC. It yields the protein CASSLRPRDYEQYF. The chain combines TRBV12-3 or TRBV12-4 with TRBJ2-7; no firm D call. The CDR3 has 14 amino acids. Trimming pared 6 bases from V and 4 bases from J, leaving 16 bases between.

For this clonotype: A much larger clone differs by one base, so this may be a read error. CDR3 in amino acids: CASGSKQLGHYEQFF. The CDR3 bases are TGTGCTAGTGGCTCGAAGCAACTAGGACACTATGAGCAGTTCTTC. The rearrangement joins TRBV12-5 to TRBJ2-1, with D perhaps TRBD1 or TRBD2 (5 bases each). V shed 6 bases and J shed 8 bases, with 20 bases lying between them. Germline V gene lookup returns CDR1 LGHNT and CDR2 FRNRAP. This CDR3 has 15 amino acids.

A note on this clonotype: A junction end diverges from the germline sequence, so it may reflect a read error. V and J are TRBV5-6 and TRBJ2-1; D is uncertain. Looked up from germline, CDR1 is SGHDT and CDR2 is YYEEEE. The CDR3 loop spans 13 amino acids. CDR3: CASSFAINNAQFF. CDR3 coding DNA: TGTGCCAGTAGCTTTGCAATCAACAATGCGCAGTTCTTC.

Comment on this clonotype: Since no conserved phenylalanine or tryptophan closes the CDR3, a read error is the likely cause. The chain joins TRBV14 to TRBJ2-7; the D is unclear. This CDR3 has 13 amino acids. From germline, CDR1 is SGHDN and CDR2 FVKESK. V shed 4 bases and J shed 4 bases, with 11 bases lying between them. CDR3 in amino acids: CASSRARLYEQYI. As DNA, the CDR3 is TGTGCCAGCAGCCGGGCCCGCCTTTACGAGCAGTACATC.

Notes on this clonotype: A much larger clone lies one base from this, so it may be a read error. This chain uses TRBV4-1 with TRBJ1-2; D call uncertain. V was trimmed by 0 bases and J by 6 bases, leaving 14 bases between them. CDR1 is MGHRA and CDR2 is YSYEKL in the germline V gene. The CDR3 is 15 residues long. DNA for the CDR3: TGCGCCAGCAGCCAAGATCGGGAAAGAACCGATGGCTACACCTTC. Its protein is CASSQDRERTDGYTF.

Regarding this clonotype: This could be a read error, since a much larger clone is one nucleotide away. The chain employs TRBV6-6 and TRBJ2-1; a weak D match, TRBD2 (6 bases). Germline values: CDR1 MNHNY, CDR2 SVGAGI (reference sequence). The CDR3 has 10 residues. The CDR3 region has the DNA TGTACCACCCGGGGGTATGAGCAGTTCTTC. It codes for CTTRGYEQFF.

This clonotype was recorded once. The limits of the CDR3 on the DNA are not certain, so only TCRdb's listed CDR3 is given. The CDR3 is CSALISYGCTF. V and J are TRBV29-1 and TRBJ1-2. The CDR3 extends over 11 residues, inclusive of both ends. Germline lookup yields CDR1 SQVTM and CDR2 ANQGSEA.

A remark on this clonotype: A read error may account for a junction end that differs from germline. V gene TRBV7-8 combines with J gene TRBJ2-1, with 16 bases fitting TRBD2. Germline CDR1 reads SGHVS; CDR2 reads FQNEAQ. CDR3 length: 19 residues. CDR3 amino acids: CTSSPGTSGRAGSYNEQFF. The CDR3 DNA sequence: TGTACCAGCAGCCCGGGGACTAGCGGGAGGGCCGGGTCCTACAATGAGCAGTTCTTC.

A remark on this clonotype: One end of the junction does not line up with germline, which may come from a read error. The DNA for the CDR3 is TGTGCCAGTAGTTTAACCGGGACAGACACCACAGATACGCAGTATTTT. Protein: CASSLTGTDTTDTQYF. The chain employs TRBV6-5 and TRBJ2-3, with 7 bases fitting TRBD1. This CDR3 has 16 residues. Germline assignment: CDR1 MNHEY and CDR2 SVGAGI.

This clonotype was picked up a small number of times. With a much larger clone just one base away, this may be a read error. This chain links TRBV7-9 with TRBJ2-7; TRBD1 matches 8 bases. CDR1 SEHNR and CDR2 FQNEAQ come from the germline V gene (reference sequence). This CDR3 contains 15 residues. The chain's CDR3 is CTSSDAGTGAYEQYF. CDR3 sequence (DNA): TGTACCAGCAGCGACGCCGGGACAGGTGCCTACGAGCAGTACTTC.

In its sample, this clonotype was seen a few times. The chain links TRBV7-9 to TRBJ1-1, with D perhaps TRBD1 (5 bases). CDR1 and CDR2 from the germline V gene are SEHNR and FQNEAQ (reference sequence). This CDR3 has 11 residues. V was shortened by 8 bases and J by 1 base, with 5 bases between the two germline ends. In nucleotides, the CDR3 is TGTGCCAGCGGGGGGAACACTGAAGCTTTCTTT. Amino acids: CASGGNTEAFF.

The J gene is TRBJ2-5, the V gene TRBV28, with a weak D call TRBD1 (6 bases). Trimming shortened V by 6 bases and J by 10 bases, and 15 bases separated the two germline ends. The CDR3 runs to 12 residues. The V gene's germline CDR1 is MDHEN and CDR2 SYDVKM. The CDR3 sequence: CASSGTTVSQYF. The CDR3 coding sequence is TGTGCCAGCAGCGGGACAACCGTTAGCCAGTACTTC. Supplemented by reference TRBV28 and TRBJ2-5, the full variable domain reads DVKVTQSSRYLVKRTGEKVFLECVQDMDHENMFWYRQDPGLGLRLIYFSYDVKMKEKGDIPEGYSVSREKKERFSLILESASTNQTSMYLCASSGTTVSQYFGPGTRLLVL.

In the case of this clonotype: A much larger clone differs from this one at a single base, so this may be a read error. V and J are TRBV29-1 and TRBJ2-5; TRBD1 matches at 8 bases. The germline gives CDR1 SQVTM, CDR2 ANQGSEA. CDR3 length: 13 residues. The DNA of the CDR3 is TGCGGCGTTGATACAGGGGGCCAAGAGACCCAGTACTTC. Protein sequence: CGVDTGGQETQYF.

On this clonotype: The conserved phenylalanine or tryptophan normally closing the CDR3 is absent here, so this likely arose from a read error. The DNA is omitted, as the CDR3 cannot be located on it reliably, and the CDR3 follows TCRdb's listing. This chain joins TRBV6-2 or TRBV6-3 and TRBJ2-1; TRBD2 is the table's D call, not checked against the DNA. The CDR3 spans 12 amino acids, including both terminal residues. Germline CDR1 reads MNHEY; CDR2 reads SVGEGT. CDR3: CASSSSGPEHFY.

This clonotype occurred once. Since a much larger clone is just one base distant, this may be a read error. This chain links TRBV14 with TRBJ2-5; D remains ambiguous. This CDR3 has 11 residues. Looked up from germline, CDR1 is SGHDN and CDR2 is FVKESK. CDR3 bases: TGTGCCAGCAACCAAGGATGGACCCAGTACTTC. This sequence encodes CASNQGWTQYF. Using reference TRBV14 and TRBJ2-5 for the parts outside the CDR3, the full variable domain is EAGVTQFPSHSVIEKGQTVTLRCDPISGHDNLYWYRRVMGKEIKFLLHFVKESKQDESGMPNNRFLAERTGGTYSTLKVQPAELEDSGVYFCASNQGWTQYFGPGTRLLVL.

This clonotype was picked up many times. The chain has TRBV29-1 and TRBJ2-7, with D unresolved. CDR3 length equals 11 residues. Germline V gene data show CDR1 as SQVTM and CDR2 as ANQGSEA. Between the trimmed V and J ends, which lost 5 bases and 6 bases, there was a span of 11 bases. The CDR3 DNA is TGCAGCGTTCAAGCCCCCGGCGAGCAGTACTTC. Its protein is CSVQAPGEQYF.

As regards this clonotype: A much bigger clone sits one base away, suggesting this may be a read error. This rearrangement joins TRBV4-3 to TRBJ1-6, with TRBD1 as a possible D gene (5 bases). Germline V gene sequence: CDR1 LGHNA, CDR2 YSLEER. The CDR3 runs to 13 residues. CDR3 amino acids: CARSQATASPLHF. The CDR3 DNA follows: TGCGCCAGAAGCCAAGCGACAGCTTCACCCCTCCACTTT.

The chain employs TRBV5-4 and TRBJ2-3; D not certain. The germline CDR1 and CDR2 sequences are SGHNT and YYREEE (reference sequence). The CDR3 spans 16 residues. Trimming took off 2 bases at V and 1 base at J, with 14 bases between the two ends. CDR3 in amino acids: CASSFWLVGGTDTQYF. For the CDR3, the DNA is TGTGCCAGCAGCTTTTGGCTAGTCGGTGGCACAGATACGCAGTATTTT. Together with reference TRBV5-4 and TRBJ2-3, the CDR3 gives the full variable domain: ETGVTQSPTHLIKTRGQQVTLRCSSQSGHNTVSWYQQALGQGPQFIFQYYREEENGRGNFPPRFSGLQFPNYSSELNVNALELDDSALYLCASSFWLVGGTDTQYFGPGTRLTVL.

Turning to this clonotype: A single base separates this from a much larger clone, so it may be a read error. The CDR3 carries no conserved terminal phenylalanine or tryptophan, so it likely arises from a read error. This rearrangement joins TRBV5-5 to TRBJ2-7; TRBD1 agrees at 8 bases. Germline CDR1 is SGHKS and CDR2 is YYEKEE (reference sequence). The CDR3 loop spans 15 amino acids. Trimming removed 5 bases from V and 0 bases from J; junction bases left unmatched: 7. CDR3 sequence (DNA): TGTGCCAGCAGGTTCCGGGACAGGAGCTCCTACGAGCAGTACTAC. This codes for CASRFRDRSSYEQYY.

The chain combines TRBV11-3 with TRBJ1-1; D call uncertain. CDR1 is SGHNT and CDR2 is YENEEA in the germline V gene. CDR3 length: 13 amino acids. The CDR3 DNA reads as TGTGTCGGCAGCTTAGCGGAGAACACTGAAGCTTTCTTT. This sequence encodes CVGSLAENTEAFF.

This chain uses TRBV4-1 with TRBJ2-5; perhaps TRBD2 as D (7 bases). V was clipped by 3 bases and J by 5 bases, with 19 bases between them. The V gene's germline CDR1 is MGHRA and CDR2 YSYEKL. CDR3 length: 16 residues. The CDR3: CASSHPGRGSLETQYF. CDR3 nucleotides: TGCGCCAGCAGCCACCCGGGGAGGGGGTCGTTGGAGACCCAGTACTTC.